The 20 T cell receptor beta chains listed next were all sequenced from one sample in a study of blood T cell repertoires in COVID-19 (dated by TCRdb to 2020 to 2022). The library came from the immunoSEQ multiplex PCR assay. Entries here come from immuneACCESS through TCRdb and include only in-frame sequences with V and J called. Some clones fail to appear in such tables; in the studies checked, an unresolved V gene covers under half of the shortfall, and the cause of the remainder is unknown. This sample comprises approximately 90,000 clones, roughly 80% of them detected only once. Around 3.7% of the sample comes from the top ten. The source material was peripheral blood. These receptors were collected from a man aged 45 to 65 with acute or convalescent COVID-19.

This clone was seen only a few times. The rearrangement joins TRBV4-3 to TRBJ1-4; 8 bases agree with TRBD1. Germline values: CDR1 LGHNA, CDR2 YSLEER. This CDR3 contains 18 residues. V trimming: 0 bases; J trimming: 0 bases; junction bases outside the gene matches: 6. CDR3 protein: CASSQEAPTGATNEKLFF. CDR3 in DNA: TGCGCCAGCAGCCAAGAAGCCCCGACAGGGGCAACTAATGAAAAACTGTTTTTT.

Notes on this clone: Compared with germline, one end of the junction differs, possibly owing to a read error. The chain carries TRBV20-1 and TRBJ2-4; 8 bases align to TRBD1. The length of the CDR3 is 11 residues. In germline, CDR1 is DFQATT, CDR2 SNEGSKA (reference sequence). The CDR3 region has the DNA TGCAGTGCTAGGGCTGAGGGACAGGCGGACTTC. This codes for CSARAEGQADF.

The rearrangement joins TRBV6-5 to TRBJ2-7; possibly TRBD2 for D (6 bases). Germline assignment: CDR1 MNHEY and CDR2 SVGAGI. This CDR3 spans 10 amino acids. CDR3 DNA sequence: TGTGTGGGGGGCTCCTACGAGCAGTACTTC. Encoded protein: CVGGSYEQYF.

For the CDR3, the DNA is TGTGCCAGTAGTATTCGGGACAGGATCACAGATACGCAGTATTTT. Its protein product is CASSIRDRITDTQYF. This sequence joins TRBV19 and TRBJ2-3, with 8 bases that match TRBD1. The CDR3 length is 15 residues. Unmatched junction bases numbered 4, after V lost 3 bases and J lost 2 bases. Germline CDR1 and CDR2: LNHDA and SQIVND (reference sequence).

The rearrangement uses TRBV7-2 and TRBJ1-2; 10 nucleotides line up with TRBD1. Trimming took 2 bases from V and 4 from J; bases not matched to a gene: 7. There are 16 residues in the CDR3. Germline values: CDR1 SGHTA, CDR2 FQGNSA. The CDR3 DNA reads as TGTGCCAGCAGCTTATATGGGACAGGGGCCCCCTATGGCTACACCTTC. Protein product: CASSLYGTGAPYGYTF.

This clone was seen a handful of times. The V call is TRBV19, the J call TRBJ2-7; D may be TRBD1 (6 bases). The germline CDR1 and CDR2 sequences are LNHDA and SQIVND (reference sequence). With 5 bases removed from V and 3 bases from J, the gap between germline ends came to 14 bases. The CDR3 consists of 14 residues. In DNA form, the CDR3 reads TGTGCCAGTAGTTCATCGACAGGTCACTACGAGCAGTACTTC. As protein: CASSSSTGHYEQYF.

This chain connects TRBV7-2 to TRBJ1-1; 7 positions agree with TRBD1. From germline, CDR1 is SGHTA and CDR2 FQGNSA. V lost 5 bases, J lost 7 bases, and 10 bases stayed unmatched. The length of the CDR3 is 14 residues. In DNA form, the CDR3 reads TGTGCCAGCAGCATTTACAGGGGCCCCGGTGAAGCTTTCTTT. It translates to CASSIYRGPGEAFF.

The rearrangement links TRBV5-4 to TRBJ2-5; D may be TRBD2 (5 bases). V was pared by 3 bases and J by 5 bases, with 14 bases between. The CDR3 has 14 amino acids. The germline V gene has CDR1 SGHNT and CDR2 YYREEE (reference sequence). The CDR3 is CASSSADGKETQYF. CDR3 DNA: TGTGCCAGCAGCTCAGCGGACGGGAAGGAGACCCAGTACTTC.

The chain couples TRBV10-3 to TRBJ2-6; D gene uncertain. From germline, CDR1 is ENHRY and CDR2 SYGVKD. CDR3 length: 15 residues. Between the trimmed V and J ends, which lost 2 bases and 0 bases, there was a span of 5 bases. The CDR3 DNA is TGTGCCATCAGTGAGGCAGGCTCTGGGGCCAACGTCCTGACTTTC. Amino acid sequence: CAISEAGSGANVLTF.

This chain uses TRBV7-9 with TRBJ2-1, with TRBD1 identical over 7 bases. In germline, CDR1 is SEHNR, CDR2 FQNEAQ (reference sequence). V was pared by 5 bases and J by 5 bases, with 3 bases of the junction left unmatched. This CDR3 is built from 13 residues. CDR3 protein: CASSADRDNEQFF. As DNA, the CDR3 is TGTGCCAGCAGCGCCGACAGGGACAATGAGCAGTTCTTC.

This chain links TRBV28 with TRBJ2-6; a possible D gene is TRBD2 (6 bases). This CDR3 is 13 amino acids long. V was pared by 4 bases and J by 6 bases, with 7 bases between. CDR1 MDHEN and CDR2 SYDVKM come from the germline V gene. The CDR3 sequence is CASSWREANVLTF. The CDR3, as DNA: TGTGCCAGCAGTTGGAGGGAGGCCAACGTCCTGACTTTC.

This rearrangement joins TRBV19 to TRBJ1-1; possible D gene TRBD1, 5 bases. Trimming stripped 6 bases from V and 2 bases from J, with 10 bases between. The CDR3 consists of 13 residues. Per germline, CDR1 LNHDA and CDR2 SQIVND (reference sequence). CDR3 region: CASSKGENTEAFF. CDR3 DNA sequence: TGTGCCAGTAGCAAAGGGGAAAACACTGAAGCTTTCTTT.

The chain has TRBV5-4 and TRBJ1-5, with 10 bases fitting TRBD1. V dropped 4 bases and J dropped 4; count of bases not matched to a gene: 5. CDR3 size: 15 residues. The V gene's germline CDR1 is SGHNT and CDR2 YYREEE (reference sequence). CDR3 DNA: TGTGCCAGCAGCAGCGACAGGGGGCCGAATCAGCCCCAGCATTTT. Residues: CASSSDRGPNQPQHF.

The chain is built from TRBV28 and TRBJ1-4; unclear D gene. Trimming left V 6 bases short and J 3 bases short, with 14 bases between. This CDR3 spans 15 amino acids. Germline assignment: CDR1 MDHEN and CDR2 SYDVKM. The CDR3 loop reads CASRWSPLSNEKLFF. DNA for the CDR3: TGTGCCAGCAGATGGAGCCCCCTATCTAATGAAAAACTGTTTTTT.

The CDR3, as DNA: TGTGCCAGCAGGGGCGGGAGTGTGACAGATACGCAGTATTTT. The encoded protein is CASRGGSVTDTQYF. The chain combines TRBV2 with TRBJ2-3; 7 positions agree with TRBD2. This CDR3 region has 14 residues. From germline, CDR1 is SNHLY and CDR2 FYNNEI. The trim removed 6 bases at V and 3 bases at J, leaving 6 bases unmatched.

This clone occurred a few times. As DNA, the CDR3 is TGTGCCAGCAGTGTAACCTACAATGAGCAGTTCTTC. Protein sequence: CASSVTYNEQFF. The V call is TRBV2, the J call TRBJ2-1; D remains ambiguous. The ends were cut back, 4 bases at V and 2 bases at J, with 3 bases in the middle. CDR3 size: 12 residues. Germline CDR1 is SNHLY and CDR2 is FYNNEI.

The J gene is TRBJ1-2, the V gene TRBV20-1; perhaps TRBD1 as D (5 bases). This CDR3 has 11 residues. CDR1 and CDR2 from the germline V gene are DFQATT and SNEGSKA (reference sequence). The germline V and J ends were trimmed by 6 bases and 4 bases, with 9 bases remaining between them. Here the CDR3 reads CSAKTAYGYTF. In DNA form, the CDR3 reads TGCAGTGCCAAGACAGCCTATGGCTACACCTTC.

The V gene is TRBV7-2, the J gene TRBJ1-1, with D hard to call. Germline loops: CDR1 SGHTA, CDR2 FQGNSA. The CDR3 is made up of 13 amino acids. V gave up 8 bases and J gave up 1 base, with 11 bases separating them. In nucleotides, the CDR3 is TGTGCCAGCTCGAGGCAAGAGAACACTGAAGCTTTCTTT. Translated, it gives CASSRQENTEAFF.

The chain couples TRBV28 to TRBJ2-1, with 9 positions matching TRBD1. This CDR3 is 17 amino acids long. J gave up 5 bases and V 2 bases, and 10 bases lay outside the gene matches. Germline V gene lookup returns CDR1 MDHEN and CDR2 SYDVKM. CDR3 sequence: CASSLGTGTGSDNEQFF. CDR3 in DNA: TGTGCCAGCAGTTTAGGGACCGGGACAGGGTCTGACAATGAGCAGTTCTTC.

This chain uses TRBV4-3 with TRBJ1-2, with 9 bases lining up with TRBD1. Unmatched junction bases numbered 6, after V lost 1 base and J lost 6 bases. This CDR3 region has 15 residues. Per the germline V gene, CDR1 is LGHNA and CDR2 is YSLEER. CDR3 amino acids: CASSQGSGTGNGYTF. The CDR3 nucleotides read TGCGCCAGCAGCCAAGGTTCCGGGACAGGGAATGGCTACACCTTC.